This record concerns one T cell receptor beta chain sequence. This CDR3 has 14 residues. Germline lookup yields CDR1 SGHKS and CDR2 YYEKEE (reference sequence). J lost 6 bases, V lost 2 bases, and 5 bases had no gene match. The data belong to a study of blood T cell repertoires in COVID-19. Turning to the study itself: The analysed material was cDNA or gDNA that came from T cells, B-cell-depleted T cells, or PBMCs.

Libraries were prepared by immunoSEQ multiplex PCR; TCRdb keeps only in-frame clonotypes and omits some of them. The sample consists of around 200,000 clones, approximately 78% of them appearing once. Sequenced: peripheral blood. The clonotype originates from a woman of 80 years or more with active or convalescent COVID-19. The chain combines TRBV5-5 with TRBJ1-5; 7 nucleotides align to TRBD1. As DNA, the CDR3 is TGTGCCAGCAGCTTCTTTACAGGGGCTCAGCCCCAGCATTTT. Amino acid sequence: CASSFFTGAQPQHF.